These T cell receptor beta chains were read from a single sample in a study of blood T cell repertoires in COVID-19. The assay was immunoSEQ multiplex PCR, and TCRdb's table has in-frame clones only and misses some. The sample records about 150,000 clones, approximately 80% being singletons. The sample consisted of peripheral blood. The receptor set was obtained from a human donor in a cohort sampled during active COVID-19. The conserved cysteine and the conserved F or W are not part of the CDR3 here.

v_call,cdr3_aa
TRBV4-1,ASSQDYRGYEQY
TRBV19,ASSSRGFGTEAF
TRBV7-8,ASSVGQTNYGYT
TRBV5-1,ASRFQGMNTGELF
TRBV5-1,ASSFVGVDTGELF
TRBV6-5,ASRAPDSYEQY
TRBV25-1,ASSEWGGYQETQY
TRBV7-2,ASSLDSGGNQPQH
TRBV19,ASIAGQGAGTGELF
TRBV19,ASSTTSGRAYNEQF
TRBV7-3,ASSPGGGPSHLAKNIQY
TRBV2,ASSGQGQYNEQF
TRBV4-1,ASSQDADYGYT
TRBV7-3,ASSLRQNTEAF
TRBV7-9,ASSLRQGGGTEAF
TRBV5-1,ASSMDRGLDTQY
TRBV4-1,ASSHEGGIGGNTIY
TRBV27,ASSFTGRAYEQY
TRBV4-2,ASSQAGQGYSPLH
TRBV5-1,ASSPGGGREPLH
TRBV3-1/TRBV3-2,ASSQVGTGATGELF
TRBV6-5,ASTRGAVDTEAF
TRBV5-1,ASSLGVLAGVGGELF
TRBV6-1,ASSELGDDWYT
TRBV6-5,AITGAHDNSPLH
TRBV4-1,ASSQVDLITYNEQF
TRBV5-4,ASSLPGEKLF
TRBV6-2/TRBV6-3,ASSSLAGGRDTQY
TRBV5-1,ASSSMTEYNTEAF
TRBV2,ASSEALRTREAKAF
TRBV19,ASSFGQGTNYNSPLH
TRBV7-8,ASSLMGQGNNYGYT
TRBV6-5,ASSSRTGRMGGYT
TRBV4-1,ASSQEGGQGNSPLH
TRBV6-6,ASSPPRTGGTDTQY
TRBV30,AWSVQRGWDTEAF
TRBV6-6,ASSYSADYGYT
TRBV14,ASSHHVGARNYGYT
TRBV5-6,ASSLGQGEYGYT
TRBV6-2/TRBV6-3,ASSYLELNSPLH
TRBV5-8,ASSLERGLSEETQY
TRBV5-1,ASSLVAGGLAGELF
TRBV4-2,ASSPQHGQGGEAF
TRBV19,ASSIDPTGDRAYGYT
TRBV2,ASSETSDEKLF
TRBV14,ASSHWRAGYVNEQF
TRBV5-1,ASSPPGTSSYNEQF
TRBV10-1,ASSAQGSYGYT
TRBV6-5,ASNPTVWNRYGYT
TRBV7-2,ASSFGGLSVNTEAF
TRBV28,ASSFRTGATRNTQY
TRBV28,ASSFKGDQPQH
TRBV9,ASSVVEDTQY
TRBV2,ASRIAVSYNEQF